These 11 T cell receptor beta chains were sequenced from one sample in a study of blood T cells in healthy people across ages. The authors ran a second PCR of 7 to 11 cycles using a sample-barcoded 5' primer and a J-beta primer mix. MiXCR, applied by TCRdb to the 5' RACE reads, yields one record per CDR3 protein. There are 1.5 million to 2 million distinct CDR3 sequences in the sample; around 48% occur only once, and around 2.1% lies in the top ten. The sample consisted of blood. Receptors were obtained from a middle-aged woman in good health.

The V call is TRBV7-2, the J call TRBJ2-7, with 11 bases fitting TRBD2. There are 19 residues in the CDR3. Germline V gives CDR1 SGHTA, CDR2 FQGNSA. Trimming took 1 base from V and 2 from J; bases not matched to a gene: 13. The CDR3 nucleotides read TGTGCCAGCAGCTTAGGGTGGAAGAGAGGACTAGCGGGTACCTACGAGCAGTACTTC. The encoded protein is CASSLGWKRGLAGTYEQYF.

This clonotype appeared a few times. The V gene is TRBV7-2, the J gene TRBJ2-6; TRBD1 aligns across 7 bases. The CDR3 is 18 residues long. Losses at the gene ends were 1 base for V and 0 bases for J; bases not matched to a gene: 6. CDR1 is SGHTA, CDR2 FQGNSA, per germline. CDR3 nucleotides: TGTGCCAGCAGCTTAGGTGTCGGGACAGCCTCTGGGGCCAACGTCCTGACTTTC. This codes for CASSLGVGTASGANVLTF. The whole variable domain, filled in from reference TRBV7-2 and TRBJ2-6, reads GAGVSQSPSNKVTEKGKDVELRCDPISGHTALYWYRQSLGQGLEFLIYFQGNSAPDKSGLPSDRFSAERTGGSVSTLTIQRTQQEDSAVYLCASSLGVGTASGANVLTFGAGSRLTVL.

Concerning this clonotype: A much larger clone lies a single base off, so this may be a read error. The V gene is TRBV10-3, the J gene TRBJ2-7; D is tentatively TRBD1 or TRBD2 (5 bases each). The CDR3 is 13 residues long. The germline gives CDR1 ENHRY, CDR2 SYGVKD. As DNA, the CDR3 is TGTGCCGTCAGCCGGGACCTGGCTACCCAGCAGTACTTC. Amino acids: CAVSRDLATQQYF.

This chain uses TRBV4-3 with TRBJ1-2, with D unclear. The germline V and J ends were trimmed by 4 bases and 2 bases, with 14 bases remaining between them. The CDR3 runs 15 residues. Germline CDR1 and CDR2: LGHNA and YSLEER. The CDR3 sequence: CASSPRAGANYGYTF. The CDR3, as DNA: TGCGCCAGCAGCCCAAGGGCCGGAGCCAACTATGGCTACACCTTC.

This chain links TRBV12-3 or TRBV12-4 with TRBJ2-5, with D maybe TRBD1 (6 bases). V was cut by 1 base and J by 4 bases, with 13 bases left in between. There are 15 residues in the CDR3. CDR3 nucleotide sequence: TGTGCCAGCAGTTTAGTTGTGGGGGCGGGAGAGACCCAGTACTTC. Translation gives CASSLVVGAGETQYF.

The V and J genes are TRBV20-1 and TRBJ1-2, with no clear D. The CDR3 runs 14 residues. In germline, CDR1 is DFQATT, CDR2 SNEGSKA (reference sequence). V gave up 0 bases and J gave up 6 bases, with 14 bases separating them. The CDR3 region has the DNA TGCAGTGCTAGAGAGGACTCCCGAAAGGATGGCTACACCTTC. Protein: CSAREDSRKDGYTF.

The rearrangement links TRBV4-1 to TRBJ1-2, with TRBD1 as a possible D gene (5 bases). This CDR3 is built from 15 residues. With 1 base removed from V and 4 bases from J, the gap between germline ends came to 13 bases. From germline, CDR1 is MGHRA and CDR2 YSYEKL. CDR3 loop: CASSQVGQGLYGYTF. The DNA for the CDR3 is TGCGCCAGCAGCCAAGTCGGGCAGGGTCTCTATGGCTACACCTTC.

The V call is TRBV6-1, the J call TRBJ2-5; D ambiguous. Germline CDR1 reads MNHNS; CDR2 reads SASEGT. Trimming pared 3 bases from V and 3 bases from J, leaving 17 bases between. The CDR3 is 16 amino acids. The CDR3, as DNA: TGTGCCAGCAGTGACCCGGTAGATAGGGTAAAAGAGACCCAGTACTTC. This translates into CASSDPVDRVKETQYF.

CDR3 amino acids: CASSLTRQGGHEKLFF. The CDR3, as DNA: TGTGCCAGCAGTTTAACTAGACAGGGAGGACATGAAAAACTGTTTTTT. The V call is TRBV28, the J call TRBJ1-4; 7 nucleotides agree with TRBD1. The junction had 9 bases not matched to a gene; V was cut back by 2 bases and J by 6 bases. This CDR3 has 16 residues. Germline assignment: CDR1 MDHEN and CDR2 SYDVKM.

The V call is TRBV5-1, the J call TRBJ2-3; unclear D gene. Germline V gene sequence: CDR1 SGHRS, CDR2 YFSETQ. The CDR3 is made up of 16 amino acids. Trimming removed 1 base from V and 7 bases from J, with 19 bases in between. The CDR3 protein is CASSLSLSDLLNTQYF. For the CDR3, the DNA is TGCGCCAGCAGCTTGAGTTTGTCGGACCTACTGAATACGCAGTATTTT.

The rearrangement uses TRBV29-1 and TRBJ2-3, with 9 bases fitting TRBD2. This CDR3 has 14 residues. After removal of 3 bases from V and 4 bases from J, the junction contained 5 bases not matched to a gene. Germline V CDR1 and CDR2: SQVTM, ANQGSEA. The CDR3 region is CSVDLLAGSDTQYF. In DNA form, the CDR3 reads TGCAGCGTTGATTTACTAGCGGGCTCAGATACGCAGTATTTT.